Below are 8 T cell receptor beta chains sequenced from a single sample in a study of cytomegalovirus exposure and HLA in healthy donors. Profiled with immunoSEQ multiplex PCR; TCRdb holds only in-frame clones, not every one. The sample carries over 50,000 clones, roughly 92% recorded once. Material for sequencing was PBMCs. The receptors stem from a young man in good health and CMV-seropositive.

CDR3 loop: CASSWTGTRNFF. In nucleotides, the CDR3 is TGTGCCAGCAGCTGGACCGGGACTAGAAACTTCTTC. The rearrangement uses TRBV5-6 and TRBJ2-1, with TRBD2 identical over 8 bases. CDR3 length: 12 residues. J lost 16 bases, V lost 3 bases, and 9 bases had no gene match. Per the germline V gene, CDR1 is SGHDT and CDR2 is YYEEEE.

The chain recombines TRBV29-1 with TRBJ2-1, with TRBD2 as a possible D gene (6 bases). CDR3 length: 13 residues. Looked up from germline, CDR1 is SQVTM and CDR2 is ANQGSEA. V was cut by 3 bases and J by 9 bases, with 15 bases left in between. CDR3 coding DNA: TGCAGCGTTGAGGAGGGGACGTGGTTTGAGCAGTTCTTC. This codes for CSVEEGTWFEQFF.

The rearrangement uses TRBV7-6 and TRBJ2-7; 9 bases are a match to TRBD2. CDR3 length: 13 residues. CDR1 and CDR2 (germline): SGHVS, FNYEAQ. V was clipped by 2 bases and J by 5 bases; unmatched bases: 1. CDR3 loop: CASSLIAGDEQYF. The CDR3 DNA sequence: TGTGCCAGCAGCTTAATAGCGGGAGACGAGCAGTACTTC.

The rearrangement links TRBV19 to TRBJ1-2; 7 positions match TRBD1. This CDR3 has 14 residues. Germline lookup yields CDR1 LNHDA and CDR2 SQIVND (reference sequence). The trim removed 5 bases at V and 0 bases at J, leaving 3 bases unmatched. The CDR3 region is CASSGDSTNYGYTF. CDR3 nucleotide sequence: TGTGCCAGTAGTGGGGACAGCACTAACTATGGCTACACCTTC. Full variable domain (rest looked up from reference TRBV19 and TRBJ1-2): DGGITQSPKYLFRKEGQNVTLSCEQNLNHDAMYWYRQDPGQGLRLIYYSQIVNDFQKGDIAEGYSVSREKKESFPLTVTSAQKNPTAFYLCASSGDSTNYGYTFGSGTRLTVV.

This sequence joins TRBV19 and TRBJ2-7; 7 nucleotides line up with TRBD1. Germline-derived CDR1 and CDR2 are LNHDA and SQIVND (reference sequence). The length of the CDR3 is 13 residues. V was pared by 8 bases and J by 6 bases, with 10 bases of the junction left unmatched. CDR3 amino acids: CASQPTGKAEQYF. The CDR3 DNA sequence: TGTGCCAGTCAACCGACAGGGAAGGCCGAGCAGTACTTC.

The V and J genes are TRBV28 and TRBJ2-7, with 12 bases identical to TRBD2. The CDR3 sequence is 15 residues long. Germline V gene lookup returns CDR1 MDHEN and CDR2 SYDVKM. Germline trimming cut 5 bases from V and 2 bases from J; bases unmatched to any gene: 4. The CDR3 region is CASSARTSGTYEQYF. CDR3 nucleotide sequence: TGTGCCAGCAGTGCAAGGACTAGCGGGACCTACGAGCAGTACTTC.

In its sample, this clone was seen once. This chain connects TRBV19 to TRBJ2-7, with TRBD2 matching 12 bases. CDR1 LNHDA and CDR2 SQIVND come from the germline V gene (reference sequence). J was trimmed by 1 base and V by 4 bases; bases with no gene match: 5. The CDR3 spans 16 residues. CDR3 in amino acids: CASSTQTSGSSYEQYF. The CDR3 DNA follows: TGTGCCAGTAGTACCCAGACTAGCGGGAGTTCCTACGAGCAGTACTTC.

The V gene is TRBV11-2, the J gene TRBJ2-7, with TRBD1 matching 10 bases. CDR3 length: 17 residues. CDR1 is SGHAT, CDR2 FQNNGV, per germline. J was trimmed by 6 bases and V by 5 bases; bases with no gene match: 16. The CDR3 here is CASSPLGGTGESGEQYF. CDR3 bases: TGTGCCAGCAGCCCCCTCGGTGGGACAGGGGAATCGGGCGAGCAGTACTTC.